These 4 T cell receptor beta chains came from one sample sequenced in a study of shared clonotypes between healthy human individuals. TCRdb keeps only in-frame clones here, not all; method: immunoSEQ multiplex PCR. The repertoire holds some 2,100,000 clones, about 92% seen once, with under 2% in the top ten. Naive-designated CD8 cells lacked CD45RO, were positively enriched for CCR7, and omitted terminally differentiated effector memory CD45RA+ cells. What was sequenced was naive CD8+ T cells from PBMCs. The receptors originated from a man between 18 and 29 years old in good health. Some clones in this sample may be carry-over from other donors' samples.

The rearrangement joins TRBV2 to TRBJ2-7; 8 bases line up with TRBD2. The CDR3 loop spans 15 amino acids. With V trimmed by 6 bases and J by 4 bases, 11 bases remained unmatched. Germline V lookup: CDR1 SNHLY, CDR2 FYNNEI. This CDR3 reads CASRSGTSNLYEQYF. Written as DNA, the CDR3 is TGTGCCAGCAGATCCGGGACTAGTAATTTGTACGAGCAGTACTTC. The full variable domain, rest sourced from reference TRBV2 and TRBJ2-7, is EPEVTQTPSHQVTQMGQEVILRCVPISNHLYFYWYRQILGQKVEFLVSFYNNEISEKSEIFDDQFSVERPDGSNFTLKIRSTKLEDSAMYFCASRSGTSNLYEQYFGPGTRLTVT.

The chain links TRBV27 to TRBJ2-7; TRBD1 or TRBD2 may be the D gene (5 bases each). CDR1 MNHEY and CDR2 SMNVEV come from the germline V gene (reference sequence). With 3 bases removed from V and 6 bases from J, the gap between germline ends came to 12 bases. The CDR3 length is 13 residues. The CDR3 here is CASSFLGAGEQYF. The CDR3 coding sequence is TGTGCCAGCAGTTTTCTAGGGGCGGGCGAGCAGTACTTC.

The V and J genes are TRBV28 and TRBJ1-5; D remains unclear. Germline V CDR1 and CDR2: MDHEN, SYDVKM. V was cut by 3 bases and J by 5 bases, with 11 bases left in between. This CDR3 has 14 residues. CDR3 sequence (DNA): TGTGCCAGCAGTTTCTGGCAGCTCCATCAGCCCCAGCATTTT. Protein: CASSFWQLHQPQHF.

As concerns this clone: The CDR3 carries no conserved terminal phenylalanine or tryptophan, so it likely arises from a read error. The chain employs TRBV29-1 and TRBJ1-2; the D gene is possibly TRBD1 (5 bases). Trimming removed 4 bases at V and 4 bases at J, with 13 bases between. Germline assignment: CDR1 SQVTM and CDR2 ANQGSEA. This CDR3 contains 13 residues. Here the CDR3 DNA reads TGCAGCGTTGGCCCTTCGACAGCCTATGGCTACACCCTC. It yields the protein CSVGPSTAYGYTL.